This record concerns one T cell receptor (beta chain) sequence. Its specificity is not known. The CDR3 totals 16 residues. Per the germline V gene, CDR1 is SEHNR and CDR2 is FQNEAQ (reference sequence). Trimming took 0 bases from V and 5 from J; bases not matched to a gene: 8. TCR cDNA, made by 5'RACE template switching, carried an added universal primer site and UMIs. TCRdb reanalysed the 5' RACE reads using MiXCR and keeps one entry per CDR3 protein. The sample gives some 170,000 distinct CDR3 sequences, around 9.3% of which show up once; 35% to 40% is in the top ten. The entry originates in a study of T cells after yellow fever vaccination. Study-wide results and caveats: The booster response re-showed most primary clones: 96% CD4, 88% CD8. Weaker, the secondary response peaked sooner, at day 5 versus 15. Within FACS-sorted repertoires, abundant clonotypes contaminating from the bulk population could be present.

The input for sequencing was CD8+ T cells sorted from PBMCs, taken 45 days after the yellow fever booster vaccination. This chain uses TRBV7-9 with TRBJ2-5, with 8 bases that match TRBD2. This receptor was taken from a man younger than 35 who received the YFV17D yellow fever vaccine. The CDR3 reads CASSLARAGARETQYF. DNA of the CDR3: TGTGCCAGCAGCTTAGCTCGAGCGGGGGCACGGGAGACCCAGTACTTC.